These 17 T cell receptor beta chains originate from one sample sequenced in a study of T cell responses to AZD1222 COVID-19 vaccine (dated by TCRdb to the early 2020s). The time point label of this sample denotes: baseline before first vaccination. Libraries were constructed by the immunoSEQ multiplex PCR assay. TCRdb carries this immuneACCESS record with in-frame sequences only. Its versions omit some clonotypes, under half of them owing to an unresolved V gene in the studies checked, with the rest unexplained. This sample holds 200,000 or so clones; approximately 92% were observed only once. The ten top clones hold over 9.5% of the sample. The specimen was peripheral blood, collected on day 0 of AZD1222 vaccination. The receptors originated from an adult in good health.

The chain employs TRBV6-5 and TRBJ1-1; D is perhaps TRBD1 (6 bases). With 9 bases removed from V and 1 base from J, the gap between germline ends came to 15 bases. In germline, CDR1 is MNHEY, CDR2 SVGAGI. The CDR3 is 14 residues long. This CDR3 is CASTLRGKNTEAFF. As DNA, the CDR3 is TGTGCCAGTACGCTCAGGGGCAAGAACACTGAAGCTTTCTTT.

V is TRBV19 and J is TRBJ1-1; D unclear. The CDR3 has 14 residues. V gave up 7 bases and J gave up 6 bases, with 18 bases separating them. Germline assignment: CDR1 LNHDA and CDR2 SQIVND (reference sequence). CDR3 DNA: TGTGCCAGTAAGGCAGTCGGCATGGCGCCTGAAGCTTTCTTT. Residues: CASKAVGMAPEAFF.

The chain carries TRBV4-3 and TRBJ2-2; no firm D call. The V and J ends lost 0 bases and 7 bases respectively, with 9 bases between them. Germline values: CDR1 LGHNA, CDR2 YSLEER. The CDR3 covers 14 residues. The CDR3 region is CASSQETLHGELFF. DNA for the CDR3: TGCGCCAGCAGCCAAGAGACCCTACACGGGGAGCTGTTTTTT.

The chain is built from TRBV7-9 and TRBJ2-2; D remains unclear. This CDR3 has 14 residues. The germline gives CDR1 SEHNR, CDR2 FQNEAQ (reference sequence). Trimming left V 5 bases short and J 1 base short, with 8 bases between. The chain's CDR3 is CASSRTGNTGELFF. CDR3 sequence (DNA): TGTGCCAGCAGCAGGACGGGGAACACCGGGGAGCTGTTTTTT.

This CDR3 is CASSPPTGHNSGNTIYF. Here the CDR3 DNA reads TGTGCCAGCTCACCACCGACAGGGCACAACTCTGGAAACACCATATATTTT. The chain uses TRBV18 and TRBJ1-3; TRBD1 aligns across 7 bases. Germline CDR1 is KGHSH and CDR2 is LQKENI. CDR3 length: 17 residues. J lost 0 bases, V lost 0 bases, and 5 bases had no gene match.

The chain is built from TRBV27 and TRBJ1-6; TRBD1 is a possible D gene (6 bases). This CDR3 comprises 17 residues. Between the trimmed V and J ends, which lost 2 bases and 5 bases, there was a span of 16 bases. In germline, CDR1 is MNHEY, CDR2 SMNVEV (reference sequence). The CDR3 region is CASSLTSDRRDNSPLHF. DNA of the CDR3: TGTGCCAGCAGTTTAACTTCCGACAGGAGGGATAATTCACCCCTCCACTTT.

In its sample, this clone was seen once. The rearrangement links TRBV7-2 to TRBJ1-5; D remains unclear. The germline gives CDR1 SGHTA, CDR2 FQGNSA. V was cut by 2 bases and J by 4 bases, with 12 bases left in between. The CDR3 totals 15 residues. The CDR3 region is CASSLRRDFNQPQHF. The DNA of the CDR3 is TGTGCCAGCAGCTTAAGGAGGGATTTTAATCAGCCCCAGCATTTT.

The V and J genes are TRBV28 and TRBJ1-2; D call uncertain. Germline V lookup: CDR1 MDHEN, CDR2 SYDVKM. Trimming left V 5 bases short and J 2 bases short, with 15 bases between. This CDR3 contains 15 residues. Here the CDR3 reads CASSPVVVPNYGYTF. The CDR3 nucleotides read TGTGCCAGCAGTCCGGTGGTGGTCCCCAACTATGGCTACACCTTC.

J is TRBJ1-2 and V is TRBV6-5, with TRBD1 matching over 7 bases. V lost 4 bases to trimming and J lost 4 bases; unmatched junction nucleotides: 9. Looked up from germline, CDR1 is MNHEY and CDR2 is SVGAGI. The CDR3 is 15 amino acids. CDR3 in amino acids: CASSSSTGRFYGYTF. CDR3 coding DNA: TGTGCCAGCAGTTCGTCGACAGGGAGGTTCTATGGCTACACCTTC.

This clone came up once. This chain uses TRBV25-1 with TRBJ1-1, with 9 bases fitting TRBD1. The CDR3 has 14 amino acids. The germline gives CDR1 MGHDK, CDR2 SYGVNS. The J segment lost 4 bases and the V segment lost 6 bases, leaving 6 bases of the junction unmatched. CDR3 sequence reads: CASSEGQGITEAFF. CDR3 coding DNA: TGTGCCAGCAGCGAGGGACAGGGAATCACTGAAGCTTTCTTT.

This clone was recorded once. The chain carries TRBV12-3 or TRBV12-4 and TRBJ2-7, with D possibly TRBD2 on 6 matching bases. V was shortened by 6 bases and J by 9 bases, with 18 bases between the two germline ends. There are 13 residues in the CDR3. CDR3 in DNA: TGTGCCAGCAGAAGACAAGGAGGGGAATGGCAGTACTTC. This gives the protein CASRRQGGEWQYF.

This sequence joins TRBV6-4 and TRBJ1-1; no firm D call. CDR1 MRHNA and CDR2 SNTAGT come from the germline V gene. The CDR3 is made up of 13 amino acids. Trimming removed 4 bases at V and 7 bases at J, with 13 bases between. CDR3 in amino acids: CASSASDGSEAFF. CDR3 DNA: TGTGCCAGCAGTGCCTCCGACGGGAGTGAAGCTTTCTTT.

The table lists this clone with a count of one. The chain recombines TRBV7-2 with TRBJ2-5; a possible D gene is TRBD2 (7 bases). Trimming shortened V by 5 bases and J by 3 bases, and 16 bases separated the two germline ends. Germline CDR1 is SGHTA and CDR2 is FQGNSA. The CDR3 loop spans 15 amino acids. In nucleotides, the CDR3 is TGTGCCAGCAGCATGGGGGGGGCAGAAGAAGAGACCCAGTACTTC. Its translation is CASSMGGAEEETQYF.

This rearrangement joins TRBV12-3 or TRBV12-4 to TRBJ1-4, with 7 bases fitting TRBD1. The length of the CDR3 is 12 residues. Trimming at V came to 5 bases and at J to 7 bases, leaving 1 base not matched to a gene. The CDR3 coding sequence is TGTGCCAGCAGTCAGGGGGGTGAAAAACTGTTTTTT. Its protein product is CASSQGGEKLFF.

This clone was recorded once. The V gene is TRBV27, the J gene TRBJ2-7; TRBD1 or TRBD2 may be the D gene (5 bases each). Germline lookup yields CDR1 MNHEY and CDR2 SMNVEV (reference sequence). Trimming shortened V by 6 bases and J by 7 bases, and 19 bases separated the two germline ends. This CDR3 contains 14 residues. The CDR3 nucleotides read TGTGCCAGCAGACTCGGGGCAACCCCGGGTGAGCAGTACGTC. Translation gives CASRLGATPGEQYV.

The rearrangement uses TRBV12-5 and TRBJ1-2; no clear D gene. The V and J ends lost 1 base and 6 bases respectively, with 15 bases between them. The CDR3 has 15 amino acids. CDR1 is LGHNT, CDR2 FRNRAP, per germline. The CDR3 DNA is TGTGCTAGTGGTTTGGGGCCCCTGGAGCGGGATGGCTACACCTTC. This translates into CASGLGPLERDGYTF.

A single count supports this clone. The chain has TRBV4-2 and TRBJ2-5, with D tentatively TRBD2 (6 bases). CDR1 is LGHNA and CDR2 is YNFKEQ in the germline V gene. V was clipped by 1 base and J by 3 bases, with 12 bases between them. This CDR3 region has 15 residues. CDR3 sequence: CASSQGAGSEETQYF. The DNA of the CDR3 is TGTGCCAGCAGCCAAGGAGCGGGCAGTGAAGAGACCCAGTACTTC.